This T cell receptor (beta chain) appears in the sequencing data of a study of blood T cell repertoires in COVID-19. Method: immunoSEQ multiplex PCR; TCRdb's copy keeps in-frame clones and lacks some. The data hold 65,000 to 80,000 clones, with about 87% observed a single time. V was pared by 11 bases and J by 5 bases, with 10 bases between. Germline loops: CDR1 LNHNV, CDR2 YYDKDF (reference sequence). The CDR3 has 11 residues. The sequence was obtained from a man aged 45-65 years with active COVID-19. V is TRBV15 and J is TRBJ2-1, with TRBD2 as a possible D gene (5 bases). The source material was peripheral blood. CDR3 nucleotide sequence: TGTGCCTCTACGGGAAACAATGAGCAGTTCTTC. Encoded protein: CASTGNNEQFF.